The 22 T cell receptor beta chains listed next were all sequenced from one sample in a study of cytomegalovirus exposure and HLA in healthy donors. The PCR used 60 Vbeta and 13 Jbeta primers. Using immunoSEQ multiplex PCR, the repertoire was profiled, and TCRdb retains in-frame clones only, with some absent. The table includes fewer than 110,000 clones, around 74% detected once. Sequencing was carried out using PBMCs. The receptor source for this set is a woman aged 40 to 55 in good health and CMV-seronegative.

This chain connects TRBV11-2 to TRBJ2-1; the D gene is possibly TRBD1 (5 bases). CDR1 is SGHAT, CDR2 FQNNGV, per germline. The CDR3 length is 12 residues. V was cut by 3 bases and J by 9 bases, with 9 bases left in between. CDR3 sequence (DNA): TGTGCCAGCAGCTTTCTCCAGGGTGAGCAGTTCTTC. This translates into CASSFLQGEQFF.

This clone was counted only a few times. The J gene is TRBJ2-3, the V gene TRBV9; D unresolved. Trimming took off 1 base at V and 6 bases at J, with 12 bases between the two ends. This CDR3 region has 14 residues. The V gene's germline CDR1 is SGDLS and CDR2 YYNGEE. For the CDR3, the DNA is TGTGCCAGCAGCGTATTGGTTCCAGGCGATACGCAGTATTTT. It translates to CASSVLVPGDTQYF.

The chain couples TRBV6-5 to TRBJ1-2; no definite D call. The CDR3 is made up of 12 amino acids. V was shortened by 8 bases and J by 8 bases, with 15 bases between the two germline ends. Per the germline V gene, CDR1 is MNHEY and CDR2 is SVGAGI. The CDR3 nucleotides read TGTGCCAGCCTTGACATGGCGGGGGGCTACACCTTC. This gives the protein CASLDMAGGYTF.

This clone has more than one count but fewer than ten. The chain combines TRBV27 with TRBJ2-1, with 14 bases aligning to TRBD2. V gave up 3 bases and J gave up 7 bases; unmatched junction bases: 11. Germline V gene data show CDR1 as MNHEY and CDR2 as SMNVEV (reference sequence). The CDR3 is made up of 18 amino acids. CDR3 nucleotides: TGTGCCAGCAGTTTCTCCTTTGCGACTAGCGGGAGGGGAAATGAGCAGTTCTTC. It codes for CASSFSFATSGRGNEQFF.

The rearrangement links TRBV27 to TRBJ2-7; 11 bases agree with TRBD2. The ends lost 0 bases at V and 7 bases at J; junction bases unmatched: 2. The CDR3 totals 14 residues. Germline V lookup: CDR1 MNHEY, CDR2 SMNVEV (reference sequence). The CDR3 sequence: CASSLSASGGEQYF. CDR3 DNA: TGTGCCAGCAGTTTATCGGCTAGCGGGGGGGAGCAGTACTTC.

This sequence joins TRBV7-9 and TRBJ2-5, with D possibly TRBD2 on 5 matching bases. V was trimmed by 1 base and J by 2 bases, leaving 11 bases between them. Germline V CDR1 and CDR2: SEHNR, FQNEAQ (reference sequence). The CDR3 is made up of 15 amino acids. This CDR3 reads CASSLGVSGQETQYF. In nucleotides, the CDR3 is TGTGCCAGCAGCTTAGGAGTATCGGGACAAGAGACCCAGTACTTC.

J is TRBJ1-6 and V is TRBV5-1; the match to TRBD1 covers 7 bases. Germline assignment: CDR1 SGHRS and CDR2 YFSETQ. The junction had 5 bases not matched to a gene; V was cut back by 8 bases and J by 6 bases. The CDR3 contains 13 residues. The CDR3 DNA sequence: TGCGCCAGTCGACAGGGCAGTAATTCACCCCTCCACTTT. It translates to CASRQGSNSPLHF.

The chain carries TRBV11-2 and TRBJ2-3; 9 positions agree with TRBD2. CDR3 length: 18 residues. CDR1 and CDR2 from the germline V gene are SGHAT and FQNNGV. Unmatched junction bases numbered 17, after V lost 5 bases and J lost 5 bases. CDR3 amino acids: CASSPWGLAGPRGDTQYF. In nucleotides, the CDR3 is TGTGCCAGCAGCCCCTGGGGCCTAGCGGGGCCCCGAGGAGATACGCAGTATTTT.

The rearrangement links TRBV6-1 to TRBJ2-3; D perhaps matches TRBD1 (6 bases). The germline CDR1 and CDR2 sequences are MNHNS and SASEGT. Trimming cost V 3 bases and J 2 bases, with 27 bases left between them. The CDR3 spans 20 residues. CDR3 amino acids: CASSETSLRGQVGITDTQYF. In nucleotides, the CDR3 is TGTGCCAGCAGTGAGACGTCCCTCAGGGGCCAGGTGGGGATCACAGATACGCAGTATTTT.

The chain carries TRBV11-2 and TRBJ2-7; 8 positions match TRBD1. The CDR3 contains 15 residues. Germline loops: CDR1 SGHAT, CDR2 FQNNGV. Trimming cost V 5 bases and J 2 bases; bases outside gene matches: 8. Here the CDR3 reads CASSPGQGKTYEQYF. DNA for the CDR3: TGTGCCAGCAGCCCAGGACAGGGAAAGACCTACGAGCAGTACTTC.

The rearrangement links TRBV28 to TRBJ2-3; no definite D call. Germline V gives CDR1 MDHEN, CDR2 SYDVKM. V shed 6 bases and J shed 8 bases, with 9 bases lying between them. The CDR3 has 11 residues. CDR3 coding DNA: TGTGCCAGCAGCCCCCTCGGTACGCAGTATTTT. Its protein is CASSPLGTQYF.

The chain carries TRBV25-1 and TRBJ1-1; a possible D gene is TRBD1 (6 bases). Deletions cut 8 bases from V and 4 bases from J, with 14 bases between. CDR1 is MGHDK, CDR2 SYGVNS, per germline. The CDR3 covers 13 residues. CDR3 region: CASRGGVATEAFF. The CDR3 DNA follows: TGTGCCAGCCGAGGGGGTGTGGCCACTGAAGCTTTCTTT.

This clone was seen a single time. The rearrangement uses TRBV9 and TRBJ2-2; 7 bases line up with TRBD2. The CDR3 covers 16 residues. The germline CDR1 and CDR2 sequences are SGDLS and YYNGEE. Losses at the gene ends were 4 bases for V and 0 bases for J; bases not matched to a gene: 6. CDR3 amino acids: CASSTRLAANTGELFF. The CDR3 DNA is TGTGCCAGCAGCACACGACTAGCCGCGAACACCGGGGAGCTGTTTTTT.

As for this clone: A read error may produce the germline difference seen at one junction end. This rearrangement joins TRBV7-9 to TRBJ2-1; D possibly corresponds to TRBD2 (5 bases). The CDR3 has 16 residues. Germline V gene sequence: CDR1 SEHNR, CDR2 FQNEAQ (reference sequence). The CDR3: CSSSTSTSWPYNEQFF. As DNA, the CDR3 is TGTTCCAGCAGCACCAGTACTAGTTGGCCCTACAATGAGCAGTTCTTC.

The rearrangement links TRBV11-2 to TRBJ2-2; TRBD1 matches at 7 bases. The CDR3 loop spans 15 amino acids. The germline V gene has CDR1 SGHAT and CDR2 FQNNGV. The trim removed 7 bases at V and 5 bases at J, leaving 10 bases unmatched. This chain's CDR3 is CASIHDRVGTGELFF. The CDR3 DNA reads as TGTGCCAGCATCCACGACAGGGTAGGAACCGGGGAGCTGTTTTTT.

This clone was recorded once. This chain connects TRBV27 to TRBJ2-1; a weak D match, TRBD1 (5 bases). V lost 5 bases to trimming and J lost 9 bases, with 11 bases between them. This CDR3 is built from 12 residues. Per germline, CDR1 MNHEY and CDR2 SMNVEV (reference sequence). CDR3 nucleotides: TGTGCCAGCAGTAGGGGTTGGGGTGAGCAGTTCTTC. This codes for CASSRGWGEQFF.

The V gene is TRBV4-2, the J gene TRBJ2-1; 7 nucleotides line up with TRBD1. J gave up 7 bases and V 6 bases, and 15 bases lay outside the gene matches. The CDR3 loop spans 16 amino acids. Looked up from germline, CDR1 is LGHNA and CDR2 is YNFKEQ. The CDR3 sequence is CASRLFDREDVNEQFF. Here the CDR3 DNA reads TGTGCCAGCAGGCTTTTCGACAGGGAAGATGTAAATGAGCAGTTCTTC.

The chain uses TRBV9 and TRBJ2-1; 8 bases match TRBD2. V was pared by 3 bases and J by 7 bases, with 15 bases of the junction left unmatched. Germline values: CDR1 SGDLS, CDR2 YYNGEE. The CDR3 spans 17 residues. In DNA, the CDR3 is TGTGCCAGCAGCGCTAAGTCCGGGAGGGCGAAAGGGAATGAGCAGTTCTTC. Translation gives CASSAKSGRAKGNEQFF.

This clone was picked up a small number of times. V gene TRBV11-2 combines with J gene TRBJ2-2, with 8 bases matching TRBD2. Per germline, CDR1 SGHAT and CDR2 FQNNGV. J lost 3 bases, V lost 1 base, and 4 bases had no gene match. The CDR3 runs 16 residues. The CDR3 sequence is CASSLVAGGDTGELFF. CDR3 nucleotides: TGTGCCAGCAGCTTAGTAGCCGGGGGGGACACCGGGGAGCTGTTTTTT.

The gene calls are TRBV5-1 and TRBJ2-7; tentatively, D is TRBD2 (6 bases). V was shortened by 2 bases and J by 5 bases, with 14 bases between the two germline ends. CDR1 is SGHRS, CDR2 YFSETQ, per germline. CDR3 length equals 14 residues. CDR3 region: CASSFSRGIDEQYF. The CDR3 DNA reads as TGCGCCAGCAGCTTCTCCCGGGGGATCGACGAGCAGTACTTC.

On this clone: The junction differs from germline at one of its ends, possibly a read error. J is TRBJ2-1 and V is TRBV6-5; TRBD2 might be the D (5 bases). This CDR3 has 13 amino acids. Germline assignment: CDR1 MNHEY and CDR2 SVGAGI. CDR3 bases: TGTGCCAGCAGTTACTCGAACGGGAATGAGCTGTTCTTC. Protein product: CASSYSNGNELFF.

CDR3 DNA sequence: TGTGCCAGCAGCCAAGCGTCAGGGAGGGGTACGCAGTATTTT. Translating gives CASSQASGRGTQYF. The gene calls are TRBV4-2 and TRBJ2-3; TRBD2 matches at 7 bases. The CDR3 extends over 14 amino acids. V lost 1 base, J lost 8 bases, and 6 bases stayed unmatched. Germline lookup yields CDR1 LGHNA and CDR2 YNFKEQ.